The source of this T cell receptor (beta chain) is a study of control samples from healthy donors and cancer patients. Here immunoSEQ multiplex PCR was the method, and the copy in TCRdb shows in-frame clones only, minus some. The table lists about 190,000 clones. Germline CDR1 is SGHTA and CDR2 is FQGTGA. The CDR3 runs to 13 residues. The ends lost 9 bases at V and 6 bases at J; junction bases unmatched: 8. The receptor's source is a woman in her thirties in good health. The chain combines TRBV7-3 with TRBJ2-5; 9 nucleotides line up with TRBD2. The sample taken for sequencing was blood. The CDR3 DNA reads TGTGCCAGTGCGGGGGGGCCGGACCAGACCCAGTACTTC. It translates to CASAGGPDQTQYF. Filled out from reference TRBV7-3 and TRBJ2-5, the complete variable domain reads GAGVSQTPSNKVTEKGKYVELRCDPISGHTALYWYRQSLGQGPEFLIYFQGTGAADDSGLPNDRFFAVRPEGSVSTLKIQRTERGDSAVYLCASAGGPDQTQYFGPGTRLLVL.